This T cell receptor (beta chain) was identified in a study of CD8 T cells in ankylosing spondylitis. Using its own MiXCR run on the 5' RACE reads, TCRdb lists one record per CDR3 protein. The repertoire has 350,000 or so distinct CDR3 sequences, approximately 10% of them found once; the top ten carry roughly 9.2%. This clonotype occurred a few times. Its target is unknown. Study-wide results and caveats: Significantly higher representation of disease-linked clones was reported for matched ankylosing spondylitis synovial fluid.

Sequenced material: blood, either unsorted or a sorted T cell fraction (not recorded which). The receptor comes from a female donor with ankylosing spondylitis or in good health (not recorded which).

CDR3: CASRGWTASNQPQHF. In DNA, the CDR3 is TGTGCCAGCAGAGGGTGGACAGCTAGCAATCAGCCCCAGCATTTT. V usage is TRBV2 and J usage is TRBJ1-5, with a tentative D call TRBD1 (6 bases). This CDR3 has 15 amino acids. V gave up 6 bases and J gave up 0 bases, with 12 bases separating them. In germline, CDR1 is SNHLY, CDR2 FYNNEI.